Below are 14 T cell receptor beta chains sequenced from a single sample in a study of CD8 T cells in Susac syndrome. Random hexamers were used to reverse transcribe the RNA input (about 0.45 to 1 ug). TCRdb used MiXCR to reprocess the immunoSEQ multiplex PCR reads, holding one entry per CDR3 protein. The data show 200,000 to 250,000 distinct CDR3 sequences, over 85% seen once. Sequencing was done on a sample of CD4+ T cells from PBMCs. Receptors were obtained from a human donor with multiple sclerosis.

This chain joins TRBV5-4 and TRBJ1-5, with 7 bases matching TRBD1. This CDR3 has 14 residues. J gave up 4 bases and V 5 bases, and 6 bases lay outside the gene matches. Per the germline V gene, CDR1 is SGHNT and CDR2 is YYREEE (reference sequence). CDR3 in amino acids: CASSLTGTNQPQHF. CDR3 DNA sequence: TGTGCCAGCAGTCTGACAGGGACTAATCAGCCCCAGCATTTT.

The genes are TRBV7-9 and TRBJ1-1; TRBD1 agrees at 8 bases. The CDR3 is made up of 15 amino acids. V trimming: 5 bases; J trimming: 5 bases; junction bases outside the gene matches: 10. Germline V gene lookup returns CDR1 SEHNR and CDR2 FQNEAQ (reference sequence). The CDR3 is CASSVRQGWGTEAFF. DNA of the CDR3: TGTGCCAGCAGCGTGCGACAGGGGTGGGGGACTGAAGCTTTCTTT.

This rearrangement joins TRBV7-9 to TRBJ1-4, with TRBD1 as a possible D gene (5 bases). Trimming removed 6 bases at V and 5 bases at J, with 16 bases between. Germline values: CDR1 SEHNR, CDR2 FQNEAQ (reference sequence). CDR3 length: 15 amino acids. The CDR3 protein is CASRSVGGSNEKLFF. The CDR3 DNA follows: TGTGCCAGCAGATCGGTGGGGGGGTCCAATGAAAAACTGTTTTTT.

The chain recombines TRBV5-1 with TRBJ2-5; D tentatively reads TRBD1 or TRBD2 (5 bases each). CDR1 and CDR2 from the germline V gene are SGHRS and YFSETQ. The CDR3 consists of 18 residues. V gave up 4 bases and J gave up 5 bases, with 27 bases separating them. CDR3 DNA sequence: TGCGCCAGCAGCCCCAACCCCACCGTTTCAGGGACCGGGGAGACCCAGTACTTC. It yields the protein CASSPNPTVSGTGETQYF.

The V call is TRBV18, the J call TRBJ1-2, with no clear D. The CDR3 consists of 15 residues. The V and J ends lost 6 bases and 5 bases respectively, with 19 bases between them. In germline, CDR1 is KGHSH, CDR2 LQKENI. CDR3 nucleotide sequence: TGTGCCAGCTCCCTACCCCTGGTGAAGGGATATGGCTACACCTTC. It encodes CASSLPLVKGYGYTF.

The chain recombines TRBV2 with TRBJ1-1; D is possibly TRBD1 (6 bases). Between the trimmed V and J ends, which lost 5 bases and 7 bases, there was a span of 11 bases. CDR1 and CDR2 (germline): SNHLY, FYNNEI. The CDR3 covers 12 residues. CDR3 residues: CASSHDRSEAFF. The DNA for the CDR3 is TGTGCCAGCAGTCACGACAGGAGTGAAGCTTTCTTT. The complete variable domain, with remaining parts taken from reference TRBV2 and TRBJ1-1, reads EPEVTQTPSHQVTQMGQEVILRCVPISNHLYFYWYRQILGQKVEFLVSFYNNEISEKSEIFDDQFSVERPDGSNFTLKIRSTKLEDSAMYFCASSHDRSEAFFGQGTRLTVV.

The V call is TRBV4-2, the J call TRBJ2-4; D uncertain. This CDR3 region has 16 residues. Germline loops: CDR1 LGHNA, CDR2 YNFKEQ. Trimming stripped 0 bases from V and 0 bases from J, with 9 bases between. CDR3 residues: CASSQEAKRAKNIQYF. CDR3 bases: TGTGCCAGCAGCCAAGAAGCGAAGAGAGCCAAAAACATTCAGTACTTC.

The genes are TRBV19 and TRBJ2-2; the D gene is possibly TRBD2 (5 bases). Germline values: CDR1 LNHDA, CDR2 SQIVND (reference sequence). V was cut by 5 bases and J by 13 bases, with 14 bases left in between. This CDR3 has 12 amino acids. CDR3 sequence: CASSGGLLGLFF. CDR3 nucleotide sequence: TGTGCCAGTAGTGGAGGCCTATTGGGGCTGTTTTTT.

The chain has TRBV29-1 and TRBJ1-2, with D maybe TRBD1 (6 bases). Germline-derived CDR1 and CDR2 are SQVTM and ANQGSEA. The ends were cut back, 4 bases at V and 0 bases at J, with 9 bases in the middle. The length of the CDR3 is 13 residues. The CDR3 protein is CSVGRGTNYGYTF. The DNA for the CDR3 is TGCAGCGTTGGCAGGGGCACTAACTATGGCTACACCTTC.

This clonotype has just a few counts. The chain links TRBV10-3 to TRBJ2-7; maybe TRBD1 (6 bases). This CDR3 has 12 residues. Trimming took 5 bases from V and 3 from J, leaving 8 bases between them. Germline V lookup: CDR1 ENHRY, CDR2 SYGVKD. The CDR3, as DNA: TGTGCCATCAGTCGGGACAACTACGAGCAGTACTTC. It yields the protein CAISRDNYEQYF.

The chain joins TRBV27 to TRBJ1-1; weak D call: TRBD1 (6 bases). The germline CDR1 and CDR2 sequences are MNHEY and SMNVEV (reference sequence). Deletions cut 6 bases from V and 0 bases from J, with 14 bases between. This CDR3 has 15 residues. CDR3 sequence reads: CASSLGWGLNTEAFF. The CDR3 bases are TGTGCCAGCAGCTTAGGGTGGGGGCTGAACACTGAAGCTTTCTTT.

This chain connects TRBV28 to TRBJ2-3; D is possibly TRBD1 or TRBD2 (5 bases each). The germline CDR1 and CDR2 sequences are MDHEN and SYDVKM. This CDR3 has 14 residues. Deletions cut 2 bases from V and 7 bases from J, with 13 bases between. The CDR3 coding sequence is TGTGCCAGCAGTTTAAGCCTAGAGGGGTATACGCAGTATTTT. This codes for CASSLSLEGYTQYF.

V is TRBV20-1 and J is TRBJ2-7; 8 bases are shared with TRBD2. Germline V gives CDR1 DFQATT, CDR2 SNEGSKA (reference sequence). The V segment lost 5 bases and the J segment 2 bases; nucleotides outside the gene matches: 11. The CDR3 spans 15 residues. The CDR3: CSAGPGGRTTYEQYF. CDR3 DNA sequence: TGCAGTGCTGGACCGGGAGGGCGCACCACCTACGAGCAGTACTTC.

The rearrangement joins TRBV25-1 to TRBJ2-5; 7 bases line up with TRBD2. The CDR3 totals 15 residues. Germline V gives CDR1 MGHDK, CDR2 SYGVNS. With 6 bases clipped from V and 1 base from J, the junction kept 8 bases outside the gene matches. CDR3: CASSDPGTIQETQYF. CDR3 DNA sequence: TGTGCCAGCAGCGACCCCGGGACTATCCAAGAGACCCAGTACTTC.